This T cell receptor beta chain was documented in a study of blood T cell repertoires in COVID-19. Study summary: Acute and convalescent COVID-19 specimens originated in the United States, Italy and Spain. PBMCs, B-cell-depleted T cells, or T cells provided the cDNA or gDNA that made up the material.

Per the original methods: Researchers report that nucleated cell counts were estimated from reference gene primer amplification. TCRdb's table, derived via immunoSEQ multiplex PCR, lists solely in-frame clones and lacks some. V and J calls and clone size follow that table, whereas D and trimming were derived from the DNA. The repertoire holds 240,000 or so clones, with under 85% as singletons. The V end was cut by 3 bases, the J end by 4 bases, with 13 bases between. Germline V CDR1 and CDR2: DFQATT, SNEGSKA (reference sequence). The CDR3 loop spans 14 amino acids. This sequence originates from a man younger than 40 who had recovered from COVID-19. Sequencing was carried out using peripheral blood. The chain links TRBV20-1 to TRBJ1-5; the D is unclear. This CDR3 reads CSASAGGGNQPQHF. The CDR3 bases are TGCAGTGCTAGTGCGGGTGGCGGGAATCAGCCCCAGCATTTT.